The clone carrying this T cell receptor (beta chain) was counted a few times. Its specificity is unknown. CDR1 is MNHEY and CDR2 is SVGEGT in the germline V gene. The J segment lost 0 bases and the V segment lost 8 bases, leaving 8 bases of the junction unmatched. CDR3 length: 17 amino acids. The sample belongs to a study of human T cells and chemical hapten exposure. Time point described: patch test 1, 2 weeks after DPC sensitization. Indicated treatment: therapeutic diphenylcyclopropenone sensitization with weekly scalp DPC. Study findings and constraints: Clustering by CDR3 similarity yielded significantly more large clusters from expanded TCRs than controls.

Individual cDNA molecules had unique molecular identifiers attached to them by the library. TCRdb passed the RACE reads through MiXCR, listing each CDR3 protein once. This sample has about 90,000 distinct CDR3 sequences; 10% to 13% occur once, and the top ten carry 2.2%. The source is a man aged 35-49 years with alopecia areata. Some clones in this sample may be carry-over from other donors' samples. The specimen comprised whole blood, sampled in connection with sensitization to the hapten diphenylcyclopropenone (DPC). The rearrangement uses TRBV6-2 or TRBV6-3 and TRBJ2-6, with 9 positions matching TRBD1. The CDR3 DNA reads as TGTGCCAGCGCAACAGGGGGCGGAATCTCTGGGGCCAACGTCCTGACTTTC. Amino acids: CASATGGGISGANVLTF.